This entry features one TCR beta chain sequence. This clone has more than one count but fewer than ten. Its antigen is unknown. One base away there is no much larger clone; base qualities are not given. The time point label here, explained by the study, means: neoterminal ileum biopsy at postoperative endoscopy, about 6 months after surgery. Adults with ileal or ileocolonic Crohn's disease for whom ileocolonic resection was indicated were considered eligible. Whole ileal mucosal biopsies were kept frozen at -80 degrees C prior to DNA extraction. Genomic DNA was extracted from frozen whole biopsies using a TRizol-based method and was quantified with a NanoDrop 2000 spectrophotometer. V ends up 4 bases short and J 2 bases short, with an unmatched junction base count of 4. Counted from cysteine to phenylalanine, this CDR3 has 15 amino acids. The retained sequence is limited to the CDR3, 45 bases, with the frame set at the first base. As encoded in the germline V gene, CDR1 is SNHLY while CDR2 is FYNNEI.

For commercial TCRB immunosequencing, around 500 nanograms of biopsy DNA were submitted for each sample. CDR3 regions were amplified from genomic DNA by Adaptive Biotechnology using a two-step, amplification bias-controlled multiplex PCR. In the first PCR, primers covered every V and J gene segment, and in the second PCR, barcodes and Illumina adapters were added. An Illumina instrument was used to sequence the CDR3 libraries. Per the source publication's procedure: The analysis used both the pipelines supplied by the vendor and custom analysis of the raw data in R/Bioconductor with R version 3.3.0. Clonality, which ranges from 0 to 1, was calculated as the inverse of the normalised Shannon entropy across all productive clones. High-frequency clones were defined as the share of the repertoire taken up by the top 100 clones, keeping only clones that passed a 95% confidence test. The Simpson index measured repertoire diversity, and the Morisita-Horn index measured overlap between samples. TCRdb holds this immuneACCESS table with in-frame rearrangements only. Some clones are missing; in checked studies, unresolved V genes explain under half, and the rest has no known cause. D and trimming come from the DNA, and the V and J calls and clone size come from that table. The sample includes 13,000 or so clones, with 70% to 90% observed a single time. Approximately 17% of the sample is taken by the ten largest.

The data belong to a study of T cell repertoires in ileal Crohn's disease (dated by TCRdb to between 2018 and 2021). Regarding the study in general: Median disease duration was roughly 8.2 years, and approximately 34% of patients were identified as active smokers at the time of surgery. Every patient underwent surgery because of a complication, which was stricturing disease in around 60% of cases and penetrating disease in 39%. About half of the patients received postoperative therapy: 11 received thiopurines and 15 to 20 received anti-TNF agents. Neoterminal ileum biopsies obtained at postoperative colonoscopy were designated as M6 samples. TCR repertoire analysis was done in 50 or so Crohn's disease patients from a prospective multicentre cohort. Running in parallel with the study was a multicentre cohort set up to find predictors of early endoscopic recurrence following ileocolonic resection. Endoscopic postoperative recurrence was defined as a Rutgeerts score above i0. A total of about 170 mucosal samples from about 50 patients were sequenced, with samples obtained at several locations on the surgical specimen and at postoperative endoscopy. On the study overall, not on this receptor specifically: Compared with non-smokers, patients who were active smokers at surgery showed a significantly higher proportion of clonal expansions (roughly 24% vs 19%, p=0.02). Mucosal CD4 and CD8 T cells were sorted and sequenced only in a subgroup of patients, the size of which was not stated. Endoscopic recurrence was found to be associated with higher high-frequency clone percentages at surgery, and recurrence was observed in all patients with clonality above 26.8% (18/57). More high-frequency clones were carried by sorted CD8 T cells than by CD4 T cells, suggesting that mucosal expansions were mainly CD8. Postoperative endoscopy timing varied within the first year after surgery, with a median delay of roughly 6.3 months.

The sample comprised ileal tissue. The TCR comes from an adult with Crohn's disease. This chain joins TRBV2 to TRBJ2-1; 8 of the junction bases match TRBD2. The CDR3 region has the sequence CASSVSGSAYNEQFF. In nucleotides, the sequence is TGTGCCAGCAGTGTAAGCGGGAGTGCCTACAATGAGCAGTTCTTC.